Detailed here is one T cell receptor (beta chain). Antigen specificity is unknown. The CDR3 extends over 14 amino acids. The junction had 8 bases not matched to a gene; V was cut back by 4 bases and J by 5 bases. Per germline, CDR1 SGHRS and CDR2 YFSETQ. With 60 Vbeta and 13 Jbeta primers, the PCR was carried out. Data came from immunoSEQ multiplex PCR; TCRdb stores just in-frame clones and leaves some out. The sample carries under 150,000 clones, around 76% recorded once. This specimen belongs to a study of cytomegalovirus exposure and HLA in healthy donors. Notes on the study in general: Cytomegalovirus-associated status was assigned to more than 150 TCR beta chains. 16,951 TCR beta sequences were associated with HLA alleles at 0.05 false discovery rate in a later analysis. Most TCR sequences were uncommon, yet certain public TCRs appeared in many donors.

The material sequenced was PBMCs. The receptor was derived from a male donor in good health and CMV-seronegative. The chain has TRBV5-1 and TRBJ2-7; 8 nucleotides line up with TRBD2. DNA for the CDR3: TGCGCCAGCAGCCGCTCCGGGACTAGTAACGAGCAGTACTTC. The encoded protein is CASSRSGTSNEQYF.